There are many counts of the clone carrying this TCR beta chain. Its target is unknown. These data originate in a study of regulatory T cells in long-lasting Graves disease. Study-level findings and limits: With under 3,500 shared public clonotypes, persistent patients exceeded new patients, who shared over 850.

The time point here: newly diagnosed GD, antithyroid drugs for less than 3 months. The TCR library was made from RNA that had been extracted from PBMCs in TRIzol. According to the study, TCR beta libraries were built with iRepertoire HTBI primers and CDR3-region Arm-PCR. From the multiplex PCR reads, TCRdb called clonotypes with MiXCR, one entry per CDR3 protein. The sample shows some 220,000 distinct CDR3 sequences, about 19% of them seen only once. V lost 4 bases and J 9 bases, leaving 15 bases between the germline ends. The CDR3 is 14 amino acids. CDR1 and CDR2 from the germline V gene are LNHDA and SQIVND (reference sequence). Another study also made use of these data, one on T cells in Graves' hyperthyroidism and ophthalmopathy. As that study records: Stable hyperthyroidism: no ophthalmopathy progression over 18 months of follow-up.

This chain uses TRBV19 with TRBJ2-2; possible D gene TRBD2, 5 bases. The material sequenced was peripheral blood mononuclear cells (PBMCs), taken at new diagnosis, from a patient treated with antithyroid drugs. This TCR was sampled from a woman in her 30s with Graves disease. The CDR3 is CASSTAGGLRELFF. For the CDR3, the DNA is TGTGCCAGTAGTACGGCGGGCGGACTCCGGGAGCTGTTTTTT. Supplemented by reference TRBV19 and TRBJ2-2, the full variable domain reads DGGITQSPKYLFRKEGQNVTLSCEQNLNHDAMYWYRQDPGQGLRLIYYSQIVNDFQKGDIAEGYSVSREKKESFPLTVTSAQKNPTAFYLCASSTAGGLRELFFGEGSRLTVL.